This T cell receptor beta chain is from a study of cytomegalovirus exposure and HLA in healthy donors. Looking at the study overall: The use of the same platform for the 130 or so validation repertoires and the approximately 670 first-cohort repertoires was reported by a later analysis. Study results and limitations: Among the CMV-associated chains, a few were confirmed in vitro as specific for CMV antigens. High specificity and sensitivity for cytomegalovirus status were reported for the classifier.

CDR1 and CDR2 (germline): MRHNA, SNTAGT. The V gene end was trimmed by 2 bases and the J gene end by 10 bases; junction bases not matched to a gene: 2. The CDR3 contains 14 residues. The donors belonged to the roughly 130-subject validation cohort, separate from the roughly 670-subject first cohort. The table came from immunoSEQ multiplex PCR; TCRdb's copy has only in-frame clones and leaves some out. The sample lists some 130,000 clones, roughly nine tenths occurring once. Details on this clone: The target antigen is unknown.

Sequencing was done on a sample of PBMCs. The clonotype was recovered from a man aged 18 to 29 in good health and CMV-seronegative. The chain uses TRBV6-4 and TRBJ2-1, with TRBD2 identical over 13 bases. The CDR3 protein is CASSDTSGGAEQFF. As DNA, the CDR3 is TGTGCCAGCAGTGACACTAGCGGGGGGGCGGAGCAGTTCTTC.